This TCR beta chain derives from a study of cytomegalovirus exposure and HLA in healthy donors. Broader study findings: A later analysis showed that HLA-associated TCR beta chains had undergone more clonal expansion than equally common others. Within an earlier analysis, most TCR beta V segments proved productive either about 90% or about 30% of the time.

Looked up from germline, CDR1 is SNHLY and CDR2 is FYNNEI. Trimming took 5 bases from V and 5 from J; bases not matched to a gene: 5. The CDR3 covers 14 residues. Notes on this clone: What it recognizes is unknown.

PCR amplification relied on 60 Vbeta primers (plus 13 Jbeta primers). This table comes from immunoSEQ multiplex PCR, and its TCRdb copy is limited to in-frame clones, with some not included. The table includes more than 90,000 clones, around three quarters detected once. Sequencing used PBMCs. The genes are TRBV2 and TRBJ1-5; the match to TRBD1 covers 8 bases. The sequence derives from a man in his thirties or forties in good health and CMV-seropositive. The CDR3 coding sequence is TGTGCCAGCAGTTTTCAGGGGGCCGATCAGCCCCAGCATTTT. Amino acid sequence: CASSFQGADQPQHF.